The 25 T cell receptor beta chains below all came from one sample that was sequenced in a study of type 1 regulatory T cells. Each CDR3 protein is one row after TCRdb ran MiXCR on the reads. The sample has 80,000 to 100,000 distinct CDR3 sequences; less than 40% are singletons. Specimen: CD4+ T cells, either the whole sample or a sorted fraction (not recorded which). Receptors originate from a human donor in good health.

A few counts support this clonotype. The chain uses TRBV5-4 and TRBJ2-3; 12 bases line up with TRBD2. The V gene's germline CDR1 is SGHNT and CDR2 YYREEE (reference sequence). CDR3 size: 15 residues. With 4 bases clipped from V and 4 bases from J, the junction kept 4 bases outside the gene matches. Here the CDR3 reads CASSRLAGVADTQYF. The DNA for the CDR3 is TGTGCCAGCAGCCGACTAGCGGGAGTGGCAGATACGCAGTATTTT.

Comments on this clonotype: The junction departs from germline at one end; a sequencing error may be responsible. The chain carries TRBV9 and TRBJ2-5; D possibly corresponds to TRBD1 (5 bases). CDR1 is SGDLS and CDR2 is YYNGEE in the germline V gene. The CDR3 is 14 amino acids. The CDR3 sequence: CASSVCPGQETQYF. As DNA, the CDR3 is TGTGCCAGCAGCGTATGCCCTGGACAAGAGACCCAGTATTTC.

V usage is TRBV12-3 or TRBV12-4 and J usage is TRBJ2-7; 9 nucleotides match TRBD1. V lost 4 bases to trimming and J lost 4 bases; unmatched junction nucleotides: 8. There are 15 residues in the CDR3. The CDR3 loop reads CASSYPGQGRYEQYF. CDR3 in DNA: TGTGCCAGCAGTTACCCCGGACAGGGGAGATACGAGCAGTACTTC.

The chain has TRBV24-1 and TRBJ2-1; no definite D call. CDR3 length: 19 amino acids. Germline CDR1 and CDR2: KGHDR and SFDVKD. Trimming shortened V by 3 bases and J by 0 bases, and 20 bases separated the two germline ends. The CDR3: CATSDPVVRPKASYNEQFF. The CDR3 DNA is TGTGCCACCAGTGATCCGGTAGTCAGGCCGAAAGCCTCCTACAATGAGCAGTTCTTC.

The chain joins TRBV20-1 to TRBJ2-2; D call uncertain. The CDR3 sequence is 15 residues long. The germline V gene has CDR1 DFQATT and CDR2 SNEGSKA (reference sequence). Trimming took 3 bases from V and 4 from J, leaving 15 bases between them. The CDR3 nucleotides are TGCAGTGCTAGTTGGCCGGGCCGTAGCACCGGGGAGCTGTTTTTT. It is translated as CSASWPGRSTGELFF.

The J gene is TRBJ2-7, the V gene TRBV29-1; D call uncertain. Trimming took 0 bases from V and 1 from J, leaving 7 bases between them. CDR1 SQVTM and CDR2 ANQGSEA come from the germline V gene. This CDR3 region has 13 residues. The CDR3 DNA reads as TGCAGCGTTGAAGATGGCCCTTCCTACGAGCAGTACTTC. It encodes CSVEDGPSYEQYF.

V and J are TRBV9 and TRBJ2-1, with 8 bases matching TRBD2. Per the germline V gene, CDR1 is SGDLS and CDR2 is YYNGEE. CDR3 length equals 16 residues. J gave up 1 base and V 0 bases, and 3 bases lay outside the gene matches. The CDR3 is CASSVEVAGSYNEQFF. In nucleotides, the CDR3 is TGTGCCAGCAGCGTAGAGGTAGCGGGATCCTACAATGAGCAGTTCTTC.

The V call is TRBV19, the J call TRBJ2-5, with D possibly being TRBD2 (6 bases). The V and J ends lost 7 bases and 2 bases respectively, with 26 bases between them. Germline CDR1 reads LNHDA; CDR2 reads SQIVND (reference sequence). The CDR3 sequence is 18 residues long. The CDR3 DNA sequence: TGTGCCAGTAAATCCAAGGTACGCGGGGCAGGATCACAAGAGACCCAGTACTTC. It yields the protein CASKSKVRGAGSQETQYF.

This clonotype was picked up a small number of times. This chain uses TRBV15 with TRBJ2-3; TRBD1 aligns across 9 bases. After removal of 3 bases from V and 2 bases from J, the junction contained 6 bases not matched to a gene. The CDR3 is made up of 16 amino acids. Germline CDR1 reads LNHNV; CDR2 reads YYDKDF (reference sequence). The CDR3 bases are TGTGCCACCAGCAGGCCCGGGACAGGGAACACAGATACGCAGTATTTT. Protein: CATSRPGTGNTDTQYF.

V usage is TRBV10-3 and J usage is TRBJ2-5; D perhaps matches TRBD2 (6 bases). This CDR3 is built from 15 residues. Germline V gene data show CDR1 as ENHRY and CDR2 as SYGVKD. Deletions cut 0 bases from V and 2 bases from J, with 10 bases between. CDR3 protein: CAISESGGVQETQYF. For the CDR3, the DNA is TGTGCCATCAGTGAGTCAGGAGGGGTTCAAGAGACCCAGTACTTC.

Only a few counts were recorded for this clonotype. The chain links TRBV2 to TRBJ2-5; D unresolved. V was cut by 1 base and J by 1 base, with 7 bases left in between. Germline V CDR1 and CDR2: SNHLY, FYNNEI. The CDR3 is 14 amino acids. The CDR3 sequence is CASSEGEIQETQYF. As DNA, the CDR3 is TGTGCCAGCAGTGAAGGGGAAATCCAAGAGACCCAGTACTTC.

The genes are TRBV11-2 and TRBJ2-7; the match to TRBD2 covers 8 bases. The V gene end was trimmed by 0 bases and the J gene end by 3 bases; junction bases not matched to a gene: 4. The CDR3 extends over 15 amino acids. Germline values: CDR1 SGHAT, CDR2 FQNNGV. The CDR3 DNA follows: TGTGCCAGCAGCTTAGAAAGGGGACTAGACTACGAGCAGTACTTC. Translation: CASSLERGLDYEQYF.

J is TRBJ1-1 and V is TRBV20-1; weak D call: TRBD1 (5 bases). In germline, CDR1 is DFQATT, CDR2 SNEGSKA (reference sequence). V was clipped by 0 bases and J by 1 base, with 6 bases between them. This CDR3 is 13 amino acids long. The CDR3 DNA follows: TGCAGTGCTAGAGAGGGACCGAACACTGAAGCTTTCTTT. Protein: CSAREGPNTEAFF.

The CDR3 region is CASSDTQGASYEQYF. In DNA, the CDR3 is TGTGCCAGCAGCGACACCCAGGGAGCTAGCTACGAGCAGTACTTC. The chain combines TRBV5-6 with TRBJ2-7; D possibly matches TRBD1 or TRBD2 (5 bases each). CDR3 length: 15 residues. In germline, CDR1 is SGHDT, CDR2 YYEEEE. The ends were cut back, 4 bases at V and 3 bases at J, with 17 bases in the middle.

This clonotype came up a few times. The rearrangement joins TRBV11-2 to TRBJ2-5, with 10 bases matching TRBD2. V was clipped by 4 bases and J by 5 bases; unmatched bases: 7. The CDR3 covers 15 residues. From germline, CDR1 is SGHAT and CDR2 FQNNGV. CDR3 loop: CASSWGLAGEETQYF. CDR3 in DNA: TGTGCCAGCAGCTGGGGTCTAGCGGGAGAGGAGACCCAGTACTTC. The full variable domain, in which reference TRBV11-2 and TRBJ2-5 provide the parts outside the CDR3, is EAGVAQSPRYKIIEKRQSVAFWCNPISGHATLYWYQQILGQGPKLLIQFQNNGVVDDSQLPKDRFSAERLKGVDSTLKIQPAKLEDSAVYLCASSWGLAGEETQYFGPGTRLLVL.

J is TRBJ2-7 and V is TRBV20-1; 16 bases line up with TRBD2. This CDR3 is 18 amino acids long. Per the germline V gene, CDR1 is DFQATT and CDR2 is SNEGSKA (reference sequence). The V segment lost 6 bases and the J segment 0 bases; nucleotides outside the gene matches: 11. CDR3 region: CSAPGLAGGDLSSYEQYF. CDR3 nucleotide sequence: TGCAGTGCCCCGGGACTAGCGGGAGGGGATCTAAGCTCCTACGAGCAGTACTTC.

The rearrangement uses TRBV4-1 and TRBJ2-1; TRBD1 might be the D (5 bases). V was clipped by 4 bases and J by 3 bases, with 13 bases between them. This CDR3 has 15 residues. Germline V lookup: CDR1 MGHRA, CDR2 YSYEKL. CDR3 nucleotides: TGCGCCAGCAGCCTATTGTGGGGCTTCTACAATGAGCAGTTCTTC. This codes for CASSLLWGFYNEQFF.

This clonotype was observed once. The CDR3 here is CASTGGGRYEQFF. CDR3 DNA sequence: TGTGCCAGCACGGGGGGCGGGAGATATGAGCAGTTCTTC. This chain links TRBV28 with TRBJ2-1; D perhaps matches TRBD2 (7 bases). Trimming left V 7 bases short and J 8 bases short, with 15 bases between. CDR1 is MDHEN and CDR2 is SYDVKM in the germline V gene. CDR3 length: 13 residues.

The chain has TRBV20-1 and TRBJ2-3; D is uncertain. The CDR3 spans 14 residues. From germline, CDR1 is DFQATT and CDR2 SNEGSKA (reference sequence). The V end was cut by 6 bases, the J end by 0 bases, with 13 bases between. The CDR3 sequence is CSAPLAESTDTQYF. CDR3 DNA sequence: TGCAGTGCCCCCTTGGCGGAGAGCACAGATACGCAGTATTTT.

This chain uses TRBV21-1 with TRBJ1-3; TRBD1, as called in the table, went unchecked against the DNA. TRBV21-1 is reported as a pseudogene. This CDR3 has 16 residues. The CDR3 sequence is CASSFRDTPSGNTIYF. The CDR3 DNA is TGTGCCAGCAGCTTCCGGGACACCCCATCTGGAAACACCATATATTTT.

This clonotype showed up just a few times. J is TRBJ2-5 and V is TRBV7-2, with TRBD2 as a possible D gene (7 bases). The V end was cut by 5 bases, the J end by 7 bases, with 17 bases between. Germline values: CDR1 SGHTA, CDR2 FQGNSA. The CDR3 is made up of 14 amino acids. CDR3 sequence: CASSIRGGPGTQYF. DNA of the CDR3: TGTGCCAGCAGCATAAGGGGGGGCCCCGGGACCCAGTACTTC.

The chain carries TRBV20-1 and TRBJ1-1; 7 bases agree with TRBD1. This CDR3 region has 13 residues. Trimming removed 8 bases from V and 4 bases from J; junction bases left unmatched: 10. CDR1 DFQATT and CDR2 SNEGSKA come from the germline V gene (reference sequence). CDR3 nucleotides: TGCAGTCAGGACAGGCCCGATGGCACTGAAGCTTTCTTT. Its translation: CSQDRPDGTEAFF.

This clonotype was seen a few times. This sequence joins TRBV5-1 and TRBJ2-7; 9 bases fit TRBD2. V was clipped by 3 bases and J by 5 bases; unmatched bases: 3. This CDR3 is built from 13 residues. In germline, CDR1 is SGHRS, CDR2 YFSETQ. CDR3 coding DNA: TGCGCCAGCAGCTCTAGCGGGATCAACGAGCAGTACTTC. Translated, it gives CASSSSGINEQYF.

This clonotype was picked up many times. CDR3 DNA sequence: TGCGCCAGCAGCCAAGGGCCGCTACAAGAGACCCAGTACTTC. It specifies CASSQGPLQETQYF. V usage is TRBV4-1 and J usage is TRBJ2-5; D unresolved. The CDR3 runs to 14 residues. Trimming removed 1 base at V and 2 bases at J, with 8 bases between. Germline lookup yields CDR1 MGHRA and CDR2 YSYEKL.

V usage is TRBV7-2 and J usage is TRBJ2-3; 8 bases line up with TRBD2. Germline V gene data show CDR1 as SGHTA and CDR2 as FQGNSA. The CDR3 extends over 19 amino acids. Trimming took 0 bases from V and 0 from J; bases not matched to a gene: 11. CDR3 bases: TGTGCCAGCAGCTTAGCAGCATTAGCGGGATGGTCTAGCACAGATACGCAGTATTTT. This sequence encodes CASSLAALAGWSSTDTQYF. The entire variable domain, with the rest obtained from reference TRBV7-2 and TRBJ2-3, is as follows: GAGVSQSPSNKVTEKGKDVELRCDPISGHTALYWYRQSLGQGLEFLIYFQGNSAPDKSGLPSDRFSAERTGGSVSTLTIQRTQQEDSAVYLCASSLAALAGWSSTDTQYFGPGTRLTVL.